The 9 T cell receptor beta chains listed next were all sequenced from one sample in a study of regulatory T cells in long-lasting Graves disease. To make TCR beta libraries, researchers used iRepertoire HTBI primers and Arm-PCR of CDR3 regions. TCRdb reprocessed the multiplex PCR reads with MiXCR, giving one entry per CDR3 protein. The table has 440,000 or so distinct CDR3 sequences, around 15% seen once. Time point of the sample: newly diagnosed GD, antithyroid drugs for less than 3 months. Researchers made the TCR library from RNA that was extracted from PBMCs. This same sample was also part of a study on T cells in Graves' hyperthyroidism and ophthalmopathy.

The sample in question was peripheral blood mononuclear cells (PBMCs), obtained at new diagnosis, from a patient treated with antithyroid drugs. Receptor source: a woman in her 30s with Graves disease.

Regarding this clonotype: A single base is all that separates this from a far larger clone, so a read error is likely. The chain employs TRBV28 and TRBJ2-1; D ambiguous. The better agreement between TRBJ2-5 and the DNA end casts doubt on the J call. Germline loops: CDR1 MDHEN, CDR2 SYDVKM. CDR3 length equals 14 residues. The CDR3 bases are TGTGCCAGCAGTTTAGTCCAGGTGTACGAGGCCCAGTACTTC. This gives the protein CASSLVQVYEAQYF.

This chain connects TRBV29-1 to TRBJ2-7; maybe TRBD1 (6 bases). In germline, CDR1 is SQVTM, CDR2 ANQGSEA. Trimming cost V 3 bases and J 2 bases, with 17 bases left between them. The CDR3 sequence is 15 residues long. CDR3: CSVESRQATAYEQYF. The CDR3 coding sequence is TGCAGCGTTGAGTCCCGACAGGCAACTGCCTACGAGCAGTACTTC.

This clonotype showed up many times. The rearrangement uses TRBV6-1 and TRBJ2-7, with 7 nucleotides matching TRBD2. V was pared by 7 bases and J by 7 bases, with 13 bases of the junction left unmatched. CDR3 length: 14 amino acids. CDR1 is MNHNS, CDR2 SASEGT, per germline. The CDR3, as DNA: TGTGCCAGCAAGGAACGAGCGGGGTTGAGGGAGCAGTACTTC. Translating it yields CASKERAGLREQYF.

With respect to this clonotype: A much larger clone is a single base away; this may be a read error. The genes are TRBV7-8 and TRBJ2-7; 9 nucleotides match TRBD2. The V gene's germline CDR1 is SGHVS and CDR2 FQNEAQ. The CDR3 is 15 amino acids. The CDR3: CASSSVAGAGYEQHF. Here the CDR3 DNA reads TGTGCCAGCAGCTCAGTAGCGGGAGCGGGCTACGAGCAGCACTTC.

The rearrangement uses TRBV6-2 or TRBV6-3 and TRBJ2-7, with TRBD2 matching 9 bases. V dropped 2 bases and J dropped 5; count of bases not matched to a gene: 1. The CDR3 runs 13 residues. Germline-derived CDR1 and CDR2 are MNHEY and SVGEGT. In DNA, the CDR3 is TGTGCCAGCAGTTACAAGCGGGAGGACGAGCAGTACTTC. Translation gives CASSYKREDEQYF.

Turning to this clonotype: A much larger clone differs by one base, so this may be a read error. The chain has TRBV27 and TRBJ2-2; D is unresolved. CDR1 and CDR2 (germline): MNHEY, SMNVEV (reference sequence). V lost 5 bases, J lost 7 bases, and 11 bases lay in between. CDR3 length equals 13 residues. CDR3 in DNA: TGTGCCAGCAGTGAGACAAGATACGGGGAGCTGTTTTTT. The encoded protein is CASSETRYGELFF.

This clonotype has only a few counts. This rearrangement joins TRBV7-9 to TRBJ2-6, with a tentative D call TRBD2 (5 bases). The CDR3 length is 13 residues. V was shortened by 7 bases and J by 6 bases, with 10 bases between the two germline ends. From germline, CDR1 is SEHNR and CDR2 FQNEAQ (reference sequence). The CDR3 loop is CASMRVEANVLTF. The CDR3 DNA reads TGTGCCAGCATGCGGGTTGAGGCCAACGTCCTGACTTTC.

V and J are TRBV6-1 and TRBJ2-5, with 10 bases lining up with TRBD2. The CDR3 contains 16 residues. Germline trimming cut 5 bases from V and 3 bases from J; bases unmatched to any gene: 9. Germline CDR1 is MNHNS and CDR2 is SASEGT. The CDR3 region is CASSRTSGGGEETQYF. The CDR3 region has the DNA TGTGCCAGCAGTCGGACTAGCGGTGGCGGGGAAGAGACCCAGTACTTC.

This clonotype was seen repeatedly, ten times or more. The gene calls are TRBV7-2 and TRBJ2-3, with a tentative D call TRBD1 (6 bases). The CDR3 loop spans 17 amino acids. Germline lookup yields CDR1 SGHTA and CDR2 FQGNSA. V lost 4 bases, J lost 6 bases, and 23 bases lay in between. CDR3 sequence: CASSSPWGRSTGDTQYF. The DNA for the CDR3 is TGTGCCAGCAGCTCCCCTTGGGGCAGGAGCACAGGGGATACGCAGTATTTT.